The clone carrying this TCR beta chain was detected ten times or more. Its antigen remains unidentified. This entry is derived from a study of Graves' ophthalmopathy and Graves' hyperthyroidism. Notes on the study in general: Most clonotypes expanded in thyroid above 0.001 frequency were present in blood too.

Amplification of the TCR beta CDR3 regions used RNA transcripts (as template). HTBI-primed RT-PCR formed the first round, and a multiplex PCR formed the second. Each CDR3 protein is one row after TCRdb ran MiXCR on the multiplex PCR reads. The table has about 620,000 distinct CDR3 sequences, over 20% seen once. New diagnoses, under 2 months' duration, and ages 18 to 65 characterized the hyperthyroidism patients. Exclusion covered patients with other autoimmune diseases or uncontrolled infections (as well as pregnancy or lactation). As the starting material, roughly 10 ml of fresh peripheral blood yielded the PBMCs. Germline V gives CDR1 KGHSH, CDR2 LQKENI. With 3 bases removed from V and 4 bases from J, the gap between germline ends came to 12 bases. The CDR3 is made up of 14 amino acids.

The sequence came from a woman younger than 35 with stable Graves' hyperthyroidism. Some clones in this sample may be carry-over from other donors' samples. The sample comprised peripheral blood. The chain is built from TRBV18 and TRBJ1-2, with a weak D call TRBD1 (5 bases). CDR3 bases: TGTGCCAGCTCACCCTCAACAGGCGGCTATGGCTACACCTTC. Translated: CASSPSTGGYGYTF.